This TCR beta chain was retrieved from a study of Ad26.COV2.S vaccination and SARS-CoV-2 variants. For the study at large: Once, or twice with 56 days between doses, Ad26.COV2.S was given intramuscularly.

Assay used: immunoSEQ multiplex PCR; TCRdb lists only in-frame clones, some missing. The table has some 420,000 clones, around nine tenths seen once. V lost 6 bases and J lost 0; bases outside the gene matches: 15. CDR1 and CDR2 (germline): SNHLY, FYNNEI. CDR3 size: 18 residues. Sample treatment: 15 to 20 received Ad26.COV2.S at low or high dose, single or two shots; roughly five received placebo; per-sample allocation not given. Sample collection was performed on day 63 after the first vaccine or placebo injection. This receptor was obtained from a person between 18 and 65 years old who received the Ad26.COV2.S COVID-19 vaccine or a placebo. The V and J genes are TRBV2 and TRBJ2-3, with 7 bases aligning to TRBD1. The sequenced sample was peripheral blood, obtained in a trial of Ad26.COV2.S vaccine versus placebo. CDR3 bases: TGTGCCAGCAGGGGGAGTGGGAGCAGGGGGAAAAGCACAGATACGCAGTATTTT. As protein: CASRGSGSRGKSTDTQYF.